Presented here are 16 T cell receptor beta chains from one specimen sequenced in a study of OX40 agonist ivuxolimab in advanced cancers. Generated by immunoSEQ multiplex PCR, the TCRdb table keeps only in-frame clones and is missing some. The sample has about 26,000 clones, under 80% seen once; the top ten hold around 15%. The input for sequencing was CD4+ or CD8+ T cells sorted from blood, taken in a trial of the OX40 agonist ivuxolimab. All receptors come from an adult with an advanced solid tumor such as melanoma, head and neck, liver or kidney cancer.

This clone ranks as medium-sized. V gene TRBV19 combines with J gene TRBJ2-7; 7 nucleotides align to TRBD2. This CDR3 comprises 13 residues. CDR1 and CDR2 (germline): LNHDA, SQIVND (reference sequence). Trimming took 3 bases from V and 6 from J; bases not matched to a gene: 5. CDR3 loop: CASSIPPGGEQYF. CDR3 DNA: TGTGCCAGTAGTATCCCTCCGGGGGGCGAGCAGTACTTC.

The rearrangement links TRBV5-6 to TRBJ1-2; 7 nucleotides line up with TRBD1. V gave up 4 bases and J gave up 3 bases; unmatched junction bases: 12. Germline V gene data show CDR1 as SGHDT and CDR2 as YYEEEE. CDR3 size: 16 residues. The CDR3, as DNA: TGTGCCAGCAGCCCTCACCGGACAGGCTTGTACTATGGCTACACCTTC. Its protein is CASSPHRTGLYYGYTF.

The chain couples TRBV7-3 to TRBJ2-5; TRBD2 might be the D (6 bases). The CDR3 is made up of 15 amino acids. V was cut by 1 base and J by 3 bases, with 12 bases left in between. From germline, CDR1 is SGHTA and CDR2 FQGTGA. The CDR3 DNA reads TGTGCCAGCAGCTTAAGAGGGACTTTTGAAGAGACCCAGTACTTC. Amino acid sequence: CASSLRGTFEETQYF.

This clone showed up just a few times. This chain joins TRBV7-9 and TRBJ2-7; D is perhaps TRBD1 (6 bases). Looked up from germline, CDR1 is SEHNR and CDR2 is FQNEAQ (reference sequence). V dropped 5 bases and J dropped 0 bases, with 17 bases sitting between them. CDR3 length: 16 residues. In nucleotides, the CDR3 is TGTGCCAGCAGCCGGCGGACAGAATCGAGCTCCTACGAGCAGTACTTC. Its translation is CASSRRTESSSYEQYF.

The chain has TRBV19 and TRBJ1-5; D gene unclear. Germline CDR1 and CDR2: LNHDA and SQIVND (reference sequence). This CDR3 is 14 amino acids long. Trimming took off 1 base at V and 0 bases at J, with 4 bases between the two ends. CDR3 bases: TGTGCCAGTAGTATAGCCGGTAGCAATCAGCCCCAGCATTTT. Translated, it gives CASSIAGSNQPQHF.

CDR3 in DNA: TGTGCCAGCACCACTAGCGGGGTGAACACCGGGGAGCTGTTTTTT. Translating gives CASTTSGVNTGELFF. The chain couples TRBV7-8 to TRBJ2-2; 10 bases align to TRBD2. Germline V gene lookup returns CDR1 SGHVS and CDR2 FQNEAQ. The CDR3 sequence is 15 residues long. The V gene end was trimmed by 7 bases and the J gene end by 1 base; junction bases not matched to a gene: 3.

The CDR3 sequence: CASTWSGGYEQYF. CDR3 bases: TGTGCCAGCACCTGGTCAGGGGGGTACGAGCAGTACTTC. This chain connects TRBV2 to TRBJ2-7; D is possibly TRBD1 (7 bases). Germline CDR1 reads SNHLY; CDR2 reads FYNNEI. The CDR3 has 13 residues. Trimming left V 7 bases short and J 4 bases short, with 14 bases between. The whole variable domain, remainder taken from reference TRBV2 and TRBJ2-7, is EPEVTQTPSHQVTQMGQEVILRCVPISNHLYFYWYRQILGQKVEFLVSFYNNEISEKSEIFDDQFSVERPDGSNFTLKIRSTKLEDSAMYFCASTWSGGYEQYFGPGTRLTVT.

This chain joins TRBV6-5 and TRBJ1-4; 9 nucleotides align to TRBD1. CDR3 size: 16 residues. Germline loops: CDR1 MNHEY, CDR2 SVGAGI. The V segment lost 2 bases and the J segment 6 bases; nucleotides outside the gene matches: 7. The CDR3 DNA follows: TGTGCCAGCAGTTACACGGCGGGACAGGGCTATGAAAAACTGTTTTTT. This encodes CASSYTAGQGYEKLFF.

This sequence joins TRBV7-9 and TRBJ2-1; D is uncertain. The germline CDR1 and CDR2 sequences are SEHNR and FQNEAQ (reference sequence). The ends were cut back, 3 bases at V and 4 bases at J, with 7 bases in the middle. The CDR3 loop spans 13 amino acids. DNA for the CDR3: TGTGCCAGCAGCTTTAACGCATACAATGAGCAGTTCTTC. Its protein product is CASSFNAYNEQFF.

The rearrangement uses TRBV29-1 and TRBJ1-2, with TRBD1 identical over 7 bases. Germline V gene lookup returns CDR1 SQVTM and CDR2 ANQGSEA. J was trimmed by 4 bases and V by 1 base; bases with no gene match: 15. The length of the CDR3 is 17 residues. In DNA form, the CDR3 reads TGCAGCGTTGAAGGGTGGGAGGGGGCCCCCCCTGGCTATGGCTACACCTTC. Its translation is CSVEGWEGAPPGYGYTF.

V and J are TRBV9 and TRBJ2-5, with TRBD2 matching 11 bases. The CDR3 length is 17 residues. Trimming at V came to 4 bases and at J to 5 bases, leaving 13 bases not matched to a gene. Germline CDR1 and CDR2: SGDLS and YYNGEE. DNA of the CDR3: TGTGCCAGCAGCCCCTACCCGGGACTAGCGGCCACGGAGACCCAGTACTTC. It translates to CASSPYPGLAATETQYF.

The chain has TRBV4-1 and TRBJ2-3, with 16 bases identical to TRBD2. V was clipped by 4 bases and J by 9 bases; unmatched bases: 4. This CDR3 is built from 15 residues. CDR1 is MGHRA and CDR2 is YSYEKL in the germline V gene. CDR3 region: CASSPGLAGGWTQYF. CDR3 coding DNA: TGCGCCAGCAGCCCGGGACTAGCGGGGGGGTGGACGCAGTATTTT.

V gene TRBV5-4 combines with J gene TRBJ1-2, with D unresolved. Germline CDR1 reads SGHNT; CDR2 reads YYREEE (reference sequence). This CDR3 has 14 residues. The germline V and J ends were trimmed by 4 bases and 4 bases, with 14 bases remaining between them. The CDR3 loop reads CASSAGFLPYGYTF. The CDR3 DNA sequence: TGTGCCAGCAGCGCCGGGTTCCTCCCCTATGGCTACACCTTC.

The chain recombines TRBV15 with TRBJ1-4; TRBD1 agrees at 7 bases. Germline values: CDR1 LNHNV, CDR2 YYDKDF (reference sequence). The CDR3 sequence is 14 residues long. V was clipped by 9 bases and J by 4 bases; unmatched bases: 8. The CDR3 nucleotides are TGTGCCACTACCCCGGACAGGAATAATGAAAAACTGTTTTTT. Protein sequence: CATTPDRNNEKLFF.

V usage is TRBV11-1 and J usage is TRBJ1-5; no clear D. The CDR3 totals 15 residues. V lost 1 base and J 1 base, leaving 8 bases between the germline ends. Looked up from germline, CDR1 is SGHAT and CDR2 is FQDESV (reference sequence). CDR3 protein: CASSLGRNSNQPQHF. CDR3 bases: TGTGCCAGCAGCTTAGGACGGAACAGCAATCAGCCCCAGCATTTT.

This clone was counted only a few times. The CDR3 loop reads CSVGGTGELFF. The CDR3 DNA follows: TGCAGCGTTGGGGGAACCGGGGAGCTGTTTTTT. The chain couples TRBV29-1 to TRBJ2-2; D is unclear. Trimming pared 4 bases from V and 5 bases from J, leaving 5 bases between. This CDR3 is built from 11 residues. Germline V gives CDR1 SQVTM, CDR2 ANQGSEA.